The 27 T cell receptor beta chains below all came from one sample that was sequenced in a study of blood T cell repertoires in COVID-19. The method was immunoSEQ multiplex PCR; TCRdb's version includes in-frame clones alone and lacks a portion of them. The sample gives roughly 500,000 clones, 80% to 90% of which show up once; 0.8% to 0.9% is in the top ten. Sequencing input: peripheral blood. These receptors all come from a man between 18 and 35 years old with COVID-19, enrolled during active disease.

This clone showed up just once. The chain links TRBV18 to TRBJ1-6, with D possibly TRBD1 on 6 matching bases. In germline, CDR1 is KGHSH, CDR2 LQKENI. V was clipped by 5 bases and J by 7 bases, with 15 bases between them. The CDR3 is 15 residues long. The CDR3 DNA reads TGTGCCAGCTCAACACAGGGACTAGAGAATTCACCCCTCCACTTT. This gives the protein CASSTQGLENSPLHF.

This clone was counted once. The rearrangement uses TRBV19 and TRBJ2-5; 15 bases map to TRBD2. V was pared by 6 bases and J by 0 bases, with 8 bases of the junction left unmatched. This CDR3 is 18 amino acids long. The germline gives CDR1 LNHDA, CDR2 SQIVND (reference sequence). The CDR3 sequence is CASSPGTSGGPYQETQYF. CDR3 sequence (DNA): TGTGCCAGTAGCCCCGGGACTAGCGGGGGGCCGTACCAAGAGACCCAGTACTTC.

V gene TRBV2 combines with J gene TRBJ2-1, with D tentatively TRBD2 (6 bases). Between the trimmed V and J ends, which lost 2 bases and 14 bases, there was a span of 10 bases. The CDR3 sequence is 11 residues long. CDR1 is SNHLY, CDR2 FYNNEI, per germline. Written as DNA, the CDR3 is TGTGCCAGCAGTGAACGCGGGGAGGAGTTCTTC. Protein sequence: CASSERGEEFF.

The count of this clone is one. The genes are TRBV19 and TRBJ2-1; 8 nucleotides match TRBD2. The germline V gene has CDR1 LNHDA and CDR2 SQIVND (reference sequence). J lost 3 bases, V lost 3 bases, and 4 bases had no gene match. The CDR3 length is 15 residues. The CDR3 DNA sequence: TGTGCCAGTAGTATCCTCCTAGCGGGCTACAATGAGCAGTTCTTC. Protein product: CASSILLAGYNEQFF.

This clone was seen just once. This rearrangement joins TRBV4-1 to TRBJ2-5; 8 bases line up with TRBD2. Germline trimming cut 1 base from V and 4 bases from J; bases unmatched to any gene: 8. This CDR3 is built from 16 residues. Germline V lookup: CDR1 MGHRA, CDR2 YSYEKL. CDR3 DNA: TGCGCCAGCAGCCAAGGGAATGGTCTAGCGGGAGAGACCCAGTACTTC. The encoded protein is CASSQGNGLAGETQYF.

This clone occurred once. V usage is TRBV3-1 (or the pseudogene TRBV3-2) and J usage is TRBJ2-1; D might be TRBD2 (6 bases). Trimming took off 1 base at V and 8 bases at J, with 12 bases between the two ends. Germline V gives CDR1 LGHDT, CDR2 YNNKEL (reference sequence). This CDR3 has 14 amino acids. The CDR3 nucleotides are TGTGCCAGCAGCCAAGCGTGGGGGAGGCATGAGCAGTTCTTC. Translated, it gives CASSQAWGRHEQFF.

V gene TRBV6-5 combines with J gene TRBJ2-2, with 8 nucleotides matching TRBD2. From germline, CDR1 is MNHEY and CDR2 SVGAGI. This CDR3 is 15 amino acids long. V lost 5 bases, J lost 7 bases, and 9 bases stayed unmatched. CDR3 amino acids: CASSRGGLLGGELFF. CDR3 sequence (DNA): TGTGCCAGCAGTCGGGGGGGTCTCCTAGGCGGGGAGCTGTTTTTT.

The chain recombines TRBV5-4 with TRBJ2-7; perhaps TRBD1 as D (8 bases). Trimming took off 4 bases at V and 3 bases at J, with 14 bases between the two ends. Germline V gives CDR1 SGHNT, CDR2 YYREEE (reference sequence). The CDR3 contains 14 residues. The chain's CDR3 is CASSTGGEVYEQYF. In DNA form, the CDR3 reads TGTGCCAGCAGCACAGGGGGGGAAGTCTACGAGCAGTACTTC.

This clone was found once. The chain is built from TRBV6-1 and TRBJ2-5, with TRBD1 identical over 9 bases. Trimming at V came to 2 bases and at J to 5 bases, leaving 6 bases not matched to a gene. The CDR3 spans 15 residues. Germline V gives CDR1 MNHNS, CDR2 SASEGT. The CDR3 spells CASSENRGRQETQYF. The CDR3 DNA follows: TGTGCCAGCAGTGAAAACAGGGGGCGACAGGAGACCCAGTACTTC.

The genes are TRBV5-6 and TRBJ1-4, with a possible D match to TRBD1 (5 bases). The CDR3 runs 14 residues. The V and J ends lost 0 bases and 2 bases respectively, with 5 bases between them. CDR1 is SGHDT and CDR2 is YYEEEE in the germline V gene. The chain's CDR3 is CASSLDRTNEKLFF. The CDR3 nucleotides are TGTGCCAGCAGCTTGGACAGGACTAATGAAAAACTGTTTTTT.

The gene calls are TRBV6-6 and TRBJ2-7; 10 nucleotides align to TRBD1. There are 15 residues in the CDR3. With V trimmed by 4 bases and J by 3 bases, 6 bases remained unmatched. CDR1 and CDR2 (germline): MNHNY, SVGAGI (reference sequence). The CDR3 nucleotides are TGTGCCAGCAGTTCGACCGGGACAGGGGTCTACGAGCAGTACTTC. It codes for CASSSTGTGVYEQYF.

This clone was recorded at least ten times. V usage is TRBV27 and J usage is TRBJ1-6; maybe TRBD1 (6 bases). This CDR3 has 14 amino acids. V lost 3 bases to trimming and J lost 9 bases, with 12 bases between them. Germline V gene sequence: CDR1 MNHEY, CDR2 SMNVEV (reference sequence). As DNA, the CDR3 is TGTGCCAGCAGTTTTGTCAGGGGACCTTCACCCCTCCACTTT. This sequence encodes CASSFVRGPSPLHF.

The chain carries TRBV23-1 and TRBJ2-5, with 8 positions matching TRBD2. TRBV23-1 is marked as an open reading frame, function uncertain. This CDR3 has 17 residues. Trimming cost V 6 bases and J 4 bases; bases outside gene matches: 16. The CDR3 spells CASSQIESQRGSETQYF. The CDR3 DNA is TGCGCCAGCAGCCAAATCGAGAGCCAGCGGGGGTCAGAGACCCAGTACTTC.

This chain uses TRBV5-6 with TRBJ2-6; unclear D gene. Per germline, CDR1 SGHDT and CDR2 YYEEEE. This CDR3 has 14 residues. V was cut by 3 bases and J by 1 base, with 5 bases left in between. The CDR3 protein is CASSYKSGANVLTF. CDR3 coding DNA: TGTGCCAGCAGCTATAAATCTGGGGCCAACGTCCTGACTTTC.

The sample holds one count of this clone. CDR3 sequence (DNA): TGTGCCAGCAGCCAAGGGACAGGGGAAGCTTTCTTT. This translates into CASSQGTGEAFF. The chain uses TRBV5-4 and TRBJ1-1; TRBD1 aligns across 9 bases. CDR1 is SGHNT, CDR2 YYREEE, per germline (reference sequence). V shed 4 bases and J 8 bases; nucleotides not matched to a gene: 3. This CDR3 region has 12 residues. Full variable domain (remainder filled in from reference TRBV5-4 and TRBJ1-1): ETGVTQSPTHLIKTRGQQVTLRCSSQSGHNTVSWYQQALGQGPQFIFQYYREEENGRGNFPPRFSGLQFPNYSSELNVNALELDDSALYLCASSQGTGEAFFGQGTRLTVV.

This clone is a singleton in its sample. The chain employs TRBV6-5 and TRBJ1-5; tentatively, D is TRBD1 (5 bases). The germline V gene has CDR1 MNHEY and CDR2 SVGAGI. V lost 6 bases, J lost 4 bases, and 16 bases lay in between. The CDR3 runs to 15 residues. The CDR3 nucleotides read TGTGCCAGCAGGCCTCGGGCGGGGGGGAATCAGCCCCAGCATTTT. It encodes CASRPRAGGNQPQHF.

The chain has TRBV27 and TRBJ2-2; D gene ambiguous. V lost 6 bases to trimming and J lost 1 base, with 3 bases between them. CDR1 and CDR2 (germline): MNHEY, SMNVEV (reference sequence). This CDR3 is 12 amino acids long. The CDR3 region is CASRRNTGELFF. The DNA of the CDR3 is TGTGCCAGCAGGAGGAACACCGGGGAGCTGTTTTTT.

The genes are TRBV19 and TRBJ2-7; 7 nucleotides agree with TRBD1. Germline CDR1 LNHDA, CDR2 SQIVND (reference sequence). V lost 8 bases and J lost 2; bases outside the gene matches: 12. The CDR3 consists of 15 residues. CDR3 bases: TGTGCCAGTTTGGGGCCGGGACAGCACACCTACGAGCAGTACTTC. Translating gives CASLGPGQHTYEQYF.

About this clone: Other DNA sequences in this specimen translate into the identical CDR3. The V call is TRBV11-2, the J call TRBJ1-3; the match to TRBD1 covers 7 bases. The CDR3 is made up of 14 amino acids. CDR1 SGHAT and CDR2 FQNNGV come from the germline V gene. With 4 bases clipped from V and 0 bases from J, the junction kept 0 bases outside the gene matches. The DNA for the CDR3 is TGTGCCAGCAGCTACAGGGGCTCTGGAAACACCATATATTTT. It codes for CASSYRGSGNTIYF.

CDR3 in amino acids: CAISGTGARDTQYF. The CDR3 DNA reads TGTGCCATCAGCGGCACAGGGGCGCGAGATACGCAGTATTTT. The chain couples TRBV10-3 to TRBJ2-3; TRBD1 agrees at 7 bases. Germline V gene lookup returns CDR1 ENHRY and CDR2 SYGVKD. V lost 6 bases, J lost 5 bases, and 8 bases stayed unmatched. The CDR3 is 14 residues long.

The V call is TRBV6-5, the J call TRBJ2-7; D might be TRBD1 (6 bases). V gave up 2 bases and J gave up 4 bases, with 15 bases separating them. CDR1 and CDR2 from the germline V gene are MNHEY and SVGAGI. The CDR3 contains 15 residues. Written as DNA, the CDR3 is TGTGCCAGCAGTTACGGGCAGGGGCCTTTTTACGAGCAGTACTTC. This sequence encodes CASSYGQGPFYEQYF.

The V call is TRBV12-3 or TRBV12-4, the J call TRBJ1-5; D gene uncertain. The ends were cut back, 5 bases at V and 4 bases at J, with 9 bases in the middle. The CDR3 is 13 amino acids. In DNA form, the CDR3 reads TGTGCCAGCAGTCCCGGGTCGAATCAGCCCCAGCATTTT. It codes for CASSPGSNQPQHF.

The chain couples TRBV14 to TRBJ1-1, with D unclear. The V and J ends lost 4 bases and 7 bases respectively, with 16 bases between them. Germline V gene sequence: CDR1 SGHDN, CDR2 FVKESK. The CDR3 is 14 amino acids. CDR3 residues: CASSRGLGSGEAFF. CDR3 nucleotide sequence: TGTGCCAGCAGCCGCGGATTAGGATCCGGTGAAGCTTTCTTT.

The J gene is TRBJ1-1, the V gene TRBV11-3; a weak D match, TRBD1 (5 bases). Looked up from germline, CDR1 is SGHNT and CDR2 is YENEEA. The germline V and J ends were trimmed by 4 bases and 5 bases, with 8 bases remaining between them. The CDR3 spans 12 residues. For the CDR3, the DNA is TGTGCCAGCAGCTCCCGGACAACTGAAGCTTTCTTT. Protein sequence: CASSSRTTEAFF.

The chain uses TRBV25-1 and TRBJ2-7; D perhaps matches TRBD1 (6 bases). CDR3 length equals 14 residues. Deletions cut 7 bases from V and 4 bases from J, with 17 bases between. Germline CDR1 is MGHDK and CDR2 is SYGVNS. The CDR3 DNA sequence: TGTGCCAGCAAAGGGCAGGGGTTTTTGTACGAGCAGTACTTC. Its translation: CASKGQGFLYEQYF.

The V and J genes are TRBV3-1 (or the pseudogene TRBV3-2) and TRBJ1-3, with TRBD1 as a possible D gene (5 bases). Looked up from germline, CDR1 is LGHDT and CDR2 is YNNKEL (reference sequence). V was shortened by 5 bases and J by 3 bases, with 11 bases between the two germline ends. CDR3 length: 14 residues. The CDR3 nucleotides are TGTGCCAGCAGCAAAAGGGGAGGTGGAAACACCATATATTTT. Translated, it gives CASSKRGGGNTIYF.

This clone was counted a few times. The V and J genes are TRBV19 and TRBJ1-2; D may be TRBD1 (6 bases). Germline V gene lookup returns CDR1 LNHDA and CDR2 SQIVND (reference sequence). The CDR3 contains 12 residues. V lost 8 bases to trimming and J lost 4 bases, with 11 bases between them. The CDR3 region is CASRGQSYGYTF. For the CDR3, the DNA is TGTGCCAGTCGAGGACAGTCCTATGGCTACACCTTC.